This T cell receptor (beta chain) was retrieved from a study of blood T cell repertoires in COVID-19. Study background: Samples of COVID-19 (acute and convalescent) were obtained from the United States, Italy and Spain.

The method was immunoSEQ multiplex PCR; TCRdb's version includes in-frame clones alone and lacks a portion of them. The sample includes 150,000 to 200,000 clones, 80% to 90% of them seen just once. This clone has only a few counts. This clonotype was sampled from a man aged 55 to 70 with acute or convalescent COVID-19. Input material: peripheral blood.

This chain's CDR3 is CASSRLAGTSTDTQYF. Here the CDR3 DNA reads TGTGCCAGCAGCCGACTAGCGGGAACTAGCACAGATACGCAGTATTTT. The V call is TRBV3-1 (or the pseudogene TRBV3-2), the J call TRBJ2-3; 11 bases match TRBD2. Per germline, CDR1 LGHDT and CDR2 YNNKEL (reference sequence). With V trimmed by 4 bases and J by 0 bases, 3 bases remained unmatched. The CDR3 totals 16 residues.